The 22 T cell receptor beta chains in this list originate from one sample, sequenced in a study of blood T cell repertoires in COVID-19. Assay used: immunoSEQ multiplex PCR; TCRdb lists only in-frame clones, some missing. The table lists about half a million clones, 80% to 90% of them singletons. Sample: peripheral blood. The receptors stem from a human donor in a cohort sampled during active COVID-19.

V gene TRBV19 combines with J gene TRBJ1-5, with D uncertain. This CDR3 has 16 amino acids. Germline V gene data show CDR1 as LNHDA and CDR2 as SQIVND (reference sequence). V was pared by 6 bases and J by 2 bases, with 17 bases between. CDR3 bases: TGTGCCAGTAGCTCCCGGTCGGGAGAGGGCAATCAGCCCCAGCATTTT. Its protein is CASSSRSGEGNQPQHF. The full variable domain, rest sourced from reference TRBV19 and TRBJ1-5, is DGGITQSPKYLFRKEGQNVTLSCEQNLNHDAMYWYRQDPGQGLRLIYYSQIVNDFQKGDIAEGYSVSREKKESFPLTVTSAQKNPTAFYLCASSSRSGEGNQPQHFGDGTRLSIL.

The V gene is TRBV19, the J gene TRBJ1-1, with D possibly matching TRBD1 (5 bases). V was cut by 4 bases and J by 6 bases, with 18 bases left in between. Germline CDR1 LNHDA, CDR2 SQIVND (reference sequence). The CDR3 consists of 15 residues. CDR3: CASSTQGGVGAEAFF. CDR3 DNA sequence: TGTGCCAGTAGTACCCAAGGAGGGGTTGGAGCTGAAGCTTTCTTT.

In this sample, this clone turned up a few times. The chain couples TRBV19 to TRBJ1-2, with D unclear. Germline V gene sequence: CDR1 LNHDA, CDR2 SQIVND (reference sequence). Trimming pared 3 bases from V and 3 bases from J, leaving 17 bases between. The CDR3 has 16 residues. The CDR3 is CASSIAVDWADYGYTF. CDR3 bases: TGTGCCAGTAGTATTGCTGTGGATTGGGCCGACTATGGCTACACCTTC.

V and J are TRBV6-5 and TRBJ2-3; perhaps TRBD2 as D (5 bases). Germline V CDR1 and CDR2: MNHEY, SVGAGI. Trimming shortened V by 6 bases and J by 0 bases, and 10 bases separated the two germline ends. This CDR3 is 14 amino acids long. CDR3: CASRILGSTDTQYF. In nucleotides, the CDR3 is TGTGCCAGCAGGATACTAGGTAGCACAGATACGCAGTATTTT.

The sample holds one count of this clone. The chain uses TRBV5-1 and TRBJ1-3; D is uncertain. The CDR3 is 15 amino acids. Germline V CDR1 and CDR2: SGHRS, YFSETQ. With 4 bases removed from V and 5 bases from J, the gap between germline ends came to 16 bases. The CDR3: CASSPEGGHRNTIYF. CDR3 bases: TGCGCCAGCAGCCCGGAGGGCGGTCACAGAAACACCATATATTTT.

The sample holds one count of this clone. This chain joins TRBV29-1 and TRBJ2-1, with 12 bases that match TRBD2. The germline gives CDR1 SQVTM, CDR2 ANQGSEA. The CDR3 spans 14 residues. Losses at the gene ends were 5 bases for V and 7 bases for J; bases not matched to a gene: 6. CDR3 sequence: CSVKTSGRGNEQFF. In DNA, the CDR3 is TGCAGCGTTAAGACTAGCGGGAGAGGTAATGAGCAGTTCTTC.

The V and J genes are TRBV25-1 and TRBJ1-4; the match to TRBD1 covers 9 bases. V was pared by 6 bases and J by 0 bases, with 8 bases of the junction left unmatched. Looked up from germline, CDR1 is MGHDK and CDR2 is SYGVNS. The CDR3 spans 17 residues. CDR3 nucleotides: TGTGCCAGCAGCTTCGGACAGGGGCCCTCAACTAATGAAAAACTGTTTTTT. It is translated as CASSFGQGPSTNEKLFF.

This chain uses TRBV10-3 with TRBJ2-2; 15 bases map to TRBD2. The ends lost 10 bases at V and 3 bases at J; junction bases unmatched: 3. The CDR3 runs 15 residues. CDR1 is ENHRY and CDR2 is SYGVKD in the germline V gene. The CDR3 loop is CATGLAGGYTGELFF. CDR3 nucleotide sequence: TGTGCCACGGGACTAGCGGGAGGTTACACCGGGGAGCTGTTTTTT.

The chain employs TRBV28 and TRBJ2-7; 7 bases are a match to TRBD1. The CDR3 runs 16 residues. Germline values: CDR1 MDHEN, CDR2 SYDVKM. The V gene end was trimmed by 4 bases and the J gene end by 1 base; junction bases not matched to a gene: 10. CDR3 nucleotide sequence: TGTGCCAGCAGTTCGCTACCGGACAGGTTTTCCTACGAGCAGTACTTC. Translation gives CASSSLPDRFSYEQYF.

The J gene is TRBJ1-5, the V gene TRBV27; D gene ambiguous. Trimming cost V 7 bases and J 0 bases, with 13 bases left between them. CDR3 size: 15 residues. Germline V gene lookup returns CDR1 MNHEY and CDR2 SMNVEV (reference sequence). CDR3 loop: CASTPTGGSNQPQHF. DNA for the CDR3: TGTGCCAGCACCCCTACGGGAGGTAGCAATCAGCCCCAGCATTTT.

This chain connects TRBV10-2 to TRBJ2-7; possible D gene TRBD1, 6 bases. The length of the CDR3 is 13 residues. Germline CDR1 and CDR2: WSHSY and SAAADI. Trimming cost V 4 bases and J 1 base, with 8 bases left between them. CDR3 in amino acids: CASSVGASYEQYF. In DNA, the CDR3 is TGCGCCAGCAGTGTGGGGGCTTCCTACGAGCAGTACTTC.

The chain employs TRBV19 and TRBJ2-2; 9 positions match TRBD2. V was clipped by 7 bases and J by 7 bases; unmatched bases: 10. CDR1 and CDR2 (germline): LNHDA, SQIVND (reference sequence). The CDR3 has 15 amino acids. The chain's CDR3 is CASMGGAGGIGELFF. CDR3 nucleotides: TGTGCCAGTATGGGGGGAGCGGGAGGTATCGGGGAGCTGTTTTTT.

The V and J genes are TRBV29-1 and TRBJ1-5; 9 bases align to TRBD1. The CDR3 loop spans 13 amino acids. J gave up 6 bases and V 6 bases, and 6 bases lay outside the gene matches. Germline CDR1 is SQVTM and CDR2 is ANQGSEA. The CDR3 bases are TGCAGCGTCGCCGTGGACAGGGGTCAGCCCCAGCATTTT. Translating it yields CSVAVDRGQPQHF.

The gene calls are TRBV11-3 and TRBJ1-1; the D gene is possibly TRBD1 (5 bases). V was shortened by 5 bases and J by 2 bases, with 9 bases between the two germline ends. Germline V gene sequence: CDR1 SGHNT, CDR2 YENEEA. The CDR3 totals 13 residues. The CDR3 nucleotides are TGTGCCAGCAGCAACGACAGAAACACTGAAGCTTTCTTT. Encoded protein: CASSNDRNTEAFF.

The chain joins TRBV5-5 to TRBJ2-3; 12 nucleotides line up with TRBD2. The germline CDR1 and CDR2 sequences are SGHKS and YYEKEE (reference sequence). V shed 10 bases and J 1 base; nucleotides not matched to a gene: 13. This CDR3 contains 17 residues. DNA for the CDR3: TGTGCCGGTTCGACGGCTGGACTAGCGGGGCGCACAGATACGCAGTATTTT. As protein: CAGSTAGLAGRTDTQYF.

The V gene is TRBV7-2, the J gene TRBJ1-5; TRBD1 matches 8 bases. CDR1 is SGHTA, CDR2 FQGNSA, per germline. The V and J ends lost 3 bases and 2 bases, in that order; junction bases with no gene match: 6. The CDR3 is 16 residues long. The CDR3 coding sequence is TGTGCCAGCAGCTTCCAGGGGGCGGTAGGCAATCAGCCCCAGCATTTT. It specifies CASSFQGAVGNQPQHF.

As concerns this clone: At one of its ends the junction is not consistent with the germline gene, which may arise from a read error. The gene calls are TRBV3-1 (or the pseudogene TRBV3-2) and TRBJ2-1; 9 bases agree with TRBD2. The CDR3 consists of 14 residues. CDR1 LGHDT and CDR2 YNNKEL come from the germline V gene (reference sequence). The CDR3 nucleotides are TGTGCCAGCAGCCAAGTGCAGGGGCGGGAGGGCATTATCTTC. Residues: CASSQVQGREGIIF.

This rearrangement joins TRBV27 to TRBJ2-7; tentative D call: TRBD1 (6 bases). The germline V gene has CDR1 MNHEY and CDR2 SMNVEV (reference sequence). Trimming took off 6 bases at V and 3 bases at J, with 15 bases between the two ends. The CDR3 sequence is 14 residues long. CDR3 coding DNA: TGTGCCAGCAGCTGGACTGAGGACAGCTACGAGCAGTACTTC. Its translation: CASSWTEDSYEQYF.

The chain carries TRBV18 and TRBJ2-5; 8 bases map to TRBD1. Per the germline V gene, CDR1 is KGHSH and CDR2 is LQKENI. This CDR3 has 14 amino acids. The V and J ends lost 6 bases and 5 bases, in that order; junction bases with no gene match: 8. The CDR3 loop is CASSGTGIGETQYF. The CDR3 DNA sequence: TGTGCCAGCTCCGGGACAGGAATCGGGGAGACCCAGTACTTC.

The chain joins TRBV6-5 to TRBJ2-3, with 7 nucleotides matching TRBD2. This CDR3 is built from 14 residues. V was pared by 6 bases and J by 2 bases, with 5 bases of the junction left unmatched. Germline V gene data show CDR1 as MNHEY and CDR2 as SVGAGI. The CDR3 DNA sequence: TGTGCCAGCAGGAGGAGCGGGAACACAGATACGCAGTATTTT. Protein product: CASRRSGNTDTQYF.

The rearrangement joins TRBV7-3 to TRBJ2-1, with 9 bases matching TRBD2. Losses at the gene ends were 3 bases for V and 8 bases for J; bases not matched to a gene: 8. Germline V gene lookup returns CDR1 SGHTA and CDR2 FQGTGA. The CDR3 covers 15 residues. The CDR3 bases are TGTGCCAGCAGCTTCCAAGCGGGAGGTTTGGATGAGCAGTTCTTC. Its translation is CASSFQAGGLDEQFF. The whole variable domain, remainder taken from reference TRBV7-3 and TRBJ2-1, is GAGVSQTPSNKVTEKGKYVELRCDPISGHTALYWYRQSLGQGPEFLIYFQGTGAADDSGLPNDRFFAVRPEGSVSTLKIQRTERGDSAVYLCASSFQAGGLDEQFFGPGTRLTVL.

The chain couples TRBV5-1 to TRBJ2-3; 7 bases align to TRBD2. Trimming cost V 0 bases and J 4 bases; bases outside gene matches: 2. Germline V gives CDR1 SGHRS, CDR2 YFSETQ. The CDR3 extends over 14 amino acids. CDR3 DNA sequence: TGCGCCAGCAGCTTGGTTCGGGAGGCAGATACGCAGTATTTT. This translates into CASSLVREADTQYF.